This entry concerns a single T cell receptor (beta chain). The germline V gene has CDR1 DFQATT and CDR2 SNEGSKA (reference sequence). The junction had 8 bases not matched to a gene; V was cut back by 3 bases and J by 5 bases. This CDR3 contains 15 residues. It was considered stable Graves' hyperthyroidism when ophthalmopathy did not progress within 18 months. The data stem from a study of T cells in Graves' hyperthyroidism and ophthalmopathy. Amplified TCR beta CDR3 regions came from RNA transcripts. The primer set for the first-round RT-PCR of the TCR CDR3 was HTBI. MiXCR was run by TCRdb on the multiplex PCR reads, yielding one entry per CDR3 protein. The sample has around 440,000 distinct CDR3 sequences; about 15% are singletons.

Sample: blood. This rearrangement joins TRBV20-1 to TRBJ2-2; 8 nucleotides line up with TRBD2. The receptor was isolated from a young woman with Graves' hyperthyroidism. CDR3 residues: CSASFGLAQTGELFF. DNA for the CDR3: TGCAGTGCTAGCTTCGGACTAGCCCAAACCGGGGAGCTGTTTTTT.